The rows below give T cell receptor beta chains drawn from one sample of a study of T cells in Graves' hyperthyroidism and ophthalmopathy. TCRdb fed the multiplex PCR reads into MiXCR, producing one record per CDR3 protein. The table shows around 440,000 distinct CDR3 sequences, with around 16% occurring only once. The sample comprised blood. The receptors originated from a woman between 18 and 29 years old with Graves' hyperthyroidism. Both conserved end residues are part of each CDR3. The order of the fields is J gene, D gene, clone size, V gene, CDR3 DNA, CDR3 protein. The D gene is left open where the match is weak. Expanded clones get a size class; other rows say once, few or many, or leave the size out.

>TRBJ2-2|TRBD2|.|TRBV10-3
TGTGCCATCAGTGAGTCGGGAGCGGGAGGGCCCACCGGGGAGCTGTTTTTT
CAISESGAGGPTGELFF
>TRBJ1-5|.|.|TRBV28
TGTGCCAGCAGTGCACCAAAAGAGTTTTCCCAGCATTTT
CASSAPKEFSQHF
>TRBJ1-1|.|many|TRBV7-9
TGTGCCAGCAGCTCAAGATCCGGGACCCCAGCTTTCTTT
CASSSRSGTPAFF
>TRBJ1-2|.|.|TRBV6-2/TRBV6-3
TGTGCCAGCAGTCGCTACACGGGCGGCTACACCTTC
CASSRYTGGYTF
>TRBJ2-7|.|few|TRBV5-1
TGCGCCAGCAGCTTGGCAGGGGGGGCCATCTACGAGCAGTACTTC
CASSLAGGAIYEQYF
>TRBJ1-1|.|.|TRBV13
TGTGCCAGCAGCTTAGGTGGTCAGGGGCCAAACCCTGAAGCTTTCTTT
CASSLGGQGPNPEAFF
>TRBJ2-7|.|few|TRBV6-1
TGTGCCAGCAGCGTAGCGCGCTCCTACGAGCAGTACTTC
CASSVARSYEQYF
>TRBJ2-7|.|few|TRBV7-6
TGTGCCAGCAGCCCACGACCAAGGGGGAACTCCTACGAGCAGTACTTC
CASSPRPRGNSYEQYF
>TRBJ2-2|.|.|TRBV7-6
TGTGCCAGCAAGGCGTGGGACCAAAACACCGGGGAGCTGTTTTTT
CASKAWDQNTGELFF
>TRBJ2-5|.|many|TRBV12-3/TRBV12-4
TGTGCCAGCAGTTTAAACCTTGGCGAGACCCAGTACTTC
CASSLNLGETQYF
>TRBJ2-5|TRBD2|.|TRBV9
TGTGCCAGCAGCGCGAGGGGACTAGCGGATAAAATTCAAGAGACCCAGTACTTC
CASSARGLADKIQETQYF
>TRBJ1-1|.|many|TRBV4-2
TGTGCCAGCGCCCGCACCTCGATCAACACTGAAGCTTTCTTT
CASARTSINTEAFF
>TRBJ1-1|.|many|TRBV5-1
TGCGCCAGCAGCTTCCACAGGACGAACACTGAAGCTTTCTTT
CASSFHRTNTEAFF
>TRBJ1-6|.|.|TRBV12-3/TRBV12-4
TGTGCCAGCAGTTTAGCAGCAGGGACGGTTTCACCCCTCCACTTT
CASSLAAGTVSPLHF
>TRBJ2-5|.|.|TRBV3-1
TGTGCCAGCAGCCAAGGGTCCCAGGGTGCAGAGACCCAGTACTTC
CASSQGSQGAETQYF
>TRBJ1-5|TRBD1|many|TRBV12-3/TRBV12-4
TGTGCCAGCAGGGAGGGGGAGGGGGCAAGGAATCAGCCCCAGCATTTT
CASREGEGARNQPQHF
>TRBJ2-1|TRBD2|few|TRBV10-1
TGCGCCAGCAGTGAAGGAGGGACTAGAGTGGGGCAGTTCTTC
CASSEGGTRVGQFF
>TRBJ2-5|TRBD1|many|TRBV20-1
TGCAGTGCACCCCGGACAGGGTGGGAGACCCAGTACTTC
CSAPRTGWETQYF
>TRBJ1-1|.|many|TRBV20-1
TGCAGTGCCCCGCGGGGCGCTAACACTGAAGCTTTCTTT
CSAPRGANTEAFF
>TRBJ2-7|.|few|TRBV6-1
TGTGCCACTTCCCGGGGAGTCTCCTACGAGCAGTACTTC
CATSRGVSYEQYF
>TRBJ1-1|.|many|TRBV29-1
TGCAGCGTTGGAGGGGGGATGGCTGAAGCTTTCTTT
CSVGGGMAEAFF
>TRBJ1-1|.|many|TRBV7-2
TGTGCCAGCAGCCGCTTTGACAGCATGAACACTGAAGCTTTCTTT
CASSRFDSMNTEAFF
>TRBJ2-7|TRBD1|.|TRBV9
TGTGCCAGCAGCCCTACAGGGGCTGCGTCCTACGAGCAGTACTTC
CASSPTGAASYEQYF
>TRBJ1-2|.|.|TRBV6-1
TGTGCCACCACTGGATACGGCAGCAGTAACTATGGCTACACCTTC
CATTGYGSSNYGYTF
>TRBJ2-7|.|many|TRBV20-1
TGCAGTGCTAGAGAAAGGTTCAGGTACCCCGAAACCTACGAGCAGTACTTC
CSARERFRYPETYEQYF
>TRBJ1-1|.|few|TRBV28
TGTGCCAGCAGTTTATTTGTCAGACTGAACACTGAAGCTTTCTTT
CASSLFVRLNTEAFF
>TRBJ2-7|TRBD1|many|TRBV18
TGTGCCAGCTCAGCTCCGGGACAGACCACCTACGAGCAGTACTTC
CASSAPGQTTYEQYF
>TRBJ1-1|TRBD1|many|TRBV6-2/TRBV6-3
TGTGCCAGCAGACGAACCGGGACAGTGAAATCTGAAGCTTTCTTT
CASRRTGTVKSEAFF
>TRBJ2-5|.|many|TRBV5-1
TGCGCCAGCAGCCCGGGTCGGCCAGAGACCCAGTACTTC
CASSPGRPETQYF
>TRBJ1-1|.|.|TRBV18
TGTGCCAGCTCACCAACGCCCGGACAGACTGAAGCTTTCTTT
CASSPTPGQTEAFF
>TRBJ2-1|.|many|TRBV6-5
TGTGCCAGCAGTTACTCGTGGGTTGGCAATGAGCAGTTCTTC
CASSYSWVGNEQFF
>TRBJ2-7|.|.|TRBV11-2
TGTGCCAGCAGCTTAGATCAGGCGCCCCACTCCTACGAGCAGTACTTC
CASSLDQAPHSYEQYF
>TRBJ2-3|.|many|TRBV20-1
TGCAGTGCTAGATACATTAGCACAGATACGCAGTATTTT
CSARYISTDTQYF
>TRBJ1-2|.|few|TRBV5-6
TGTGCCAGCAGCTTGGTCGGGAGGGTCGACTATGGCTACACCTTC
CASSLVGRVDYGYTF
>TRBJ2-1|.|many|TRBV20-1
TGCAGTGCTAAACGCGGCAACAATGAGCAGTTCTTC
CSAKRGNNEQFF
>TRBJ2-2|.|.|TRBV7-3
TGTGCCAGTGCAGGGCTTCTGACCGGGGAGCTGTTTTTT
CASAGLLTGELFF
>TRBJ1-5|.|many|TRBV5-1
TGCGCCAGCAGCTTGGGGGATTCGGGCAATCAGCCCCAGCATTTT
CASSLGDSGNQPQHF
>TRBJ2-1|TRBD2|many|TRBV10-1
TGCGCCAGCAGTCCCAGCGGGAGGAGTTACAATGAGCAGTTCTTC
CASSPSGRSYNEQFF
>TRBJ1-5|.|.|TRBV12-3/TRBV12-4
TGTGCCAGCGGTCCCGCTCGGCAGTATAGCAATCAGCCCCAGCATTTT
CASGPARQYSNQPQHF
>TRBJ1-2|.|many|TRBV29-1
TGCAGCGTTGAAGGCGGGTATGGCTACACCTTC
CSVEGGYGYTF
>TRBJ2-1|.|few|TRBV6-5
TGTGCCAGCAGTTACTCGGTGGGGGCGGTAGGTGAGCAGTTCTTC
CASSYSVGAVGEQFF
>TRBJ2-7|TRBD2|many|TRBV20-1
TGCAGTGCTAGCCCAACTAGCGGGCGATCCTACGAGCAGTACTTC
CSASPTSGRSYEQYF
>TRBJ1-1|.|many|TRBV2
TGTGCCAGCAGTGTGGTACAGGCAGTAAACACTGAAGCTTTCTTT
CASSVVQAVNTEAFF
>TRBJ1-2|.|many|TRBV7-3
TGTGCCAGCAGCCTTGGGACCGCCGAAGTTGACACCTTC
CASSLGTAEVDTF
>TRBJ1-2|TRBD1|many|TRBV5-1
TGCGCCAGCAGCTTGGGGACAGGGAAGGGCTACACCTTC
CASSLGTGKGYTF
>TRBJ2-2|.|.|TRBV5-4
TGTGCCAGCAGCCGAGGGGTCGCCGGGGAGCTGTTTTTT
CASSRGVAGELFF
>TRBJ1-1|.|many|TRBV7-8
TGTGCCAGCAGCTCCCGGACCACCAATGAAGCTTTCTTT
CASSSRTTNEAFF
>TRBJ2-3|.|many|TRBV4-2
TGTGCCAGCAGCCAAGAAGCGAGCAGGGGGGGAGATACGCAGTATTTT
CASSQEASRGGDTQYF
>TRBJ2-3|TRBD1|.|TRBV6-2/TRBV6-3
TGTGCCAGCAGTTACGGGACAGGGGGCACAGATACGCAGTATTTT
CASSYGTGGTDTQYF
>TRBJ2-3|.|many|TRBV20-1
TGCAGTGCTAGTGTCTTGGGGCTAGAAGCTGAGCAGTATTTT
CSASVLGLEAEQYF
>TRBJ1-2|.|many|TRBV5-1
TGCGCCAGCAGCCCCGGGACACGCCGCGATGGCTACACCTTC
CASSPGTRRDGYTF
>TRBJ2-7|.|many|TRBV20-1
TGCAGTGCAACGGCCGGGGCCCGGTATGCGGAGCAGTACTTC
CSATAGARYAEQYF